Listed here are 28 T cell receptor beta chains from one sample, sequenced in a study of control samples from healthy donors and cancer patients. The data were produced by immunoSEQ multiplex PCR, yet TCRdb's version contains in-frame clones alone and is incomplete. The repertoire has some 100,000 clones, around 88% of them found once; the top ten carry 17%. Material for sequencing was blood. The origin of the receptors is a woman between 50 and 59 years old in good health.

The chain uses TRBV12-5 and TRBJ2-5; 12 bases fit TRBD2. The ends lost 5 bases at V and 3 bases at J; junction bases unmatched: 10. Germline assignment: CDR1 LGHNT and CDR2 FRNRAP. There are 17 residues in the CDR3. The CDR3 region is CASGPAGLAGKKETQYF. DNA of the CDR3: TGTGCTAGTGGTCCCGCCGGACTAGCGGGAAAGAAAGAGACCCAGTACTTC.

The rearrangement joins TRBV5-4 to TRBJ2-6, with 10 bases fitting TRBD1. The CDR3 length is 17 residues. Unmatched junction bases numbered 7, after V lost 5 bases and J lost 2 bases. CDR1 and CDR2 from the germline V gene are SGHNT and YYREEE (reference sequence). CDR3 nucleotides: TGTGCCAGCAGATTAGGGACAGGGGAGGCTGGGGCCAACGTCCTGACTTTC. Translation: CASRLGTGEAGANVLTF.

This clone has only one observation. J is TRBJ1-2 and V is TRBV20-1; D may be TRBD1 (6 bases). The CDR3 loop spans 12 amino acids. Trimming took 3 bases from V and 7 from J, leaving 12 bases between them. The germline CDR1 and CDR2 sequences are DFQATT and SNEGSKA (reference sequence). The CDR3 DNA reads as TGCAGTGCTAGTCGGCAGGGGTTTGGCTACACCTTC. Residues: CSASRQGFGYTF.

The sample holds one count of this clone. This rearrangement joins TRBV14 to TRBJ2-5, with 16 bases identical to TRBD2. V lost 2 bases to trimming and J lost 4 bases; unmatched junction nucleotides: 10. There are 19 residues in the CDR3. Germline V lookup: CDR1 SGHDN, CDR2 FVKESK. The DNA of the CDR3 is TGTGCCAGCAGCCAAATCCCGGGACTAGCGGGAGGGCGCCGAGAGACCCAGTACTTC. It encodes CASSQIPGLAGGRRETQYF.

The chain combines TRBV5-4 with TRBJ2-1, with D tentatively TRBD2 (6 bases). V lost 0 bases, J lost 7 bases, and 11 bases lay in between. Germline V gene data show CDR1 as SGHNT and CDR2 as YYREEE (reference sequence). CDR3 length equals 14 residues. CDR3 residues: CASSLAGDFNEQFF. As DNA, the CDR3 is TGTGCCAGCAGCTTGGCGGGGGACTTTAATGAGCAGTTCTTC.

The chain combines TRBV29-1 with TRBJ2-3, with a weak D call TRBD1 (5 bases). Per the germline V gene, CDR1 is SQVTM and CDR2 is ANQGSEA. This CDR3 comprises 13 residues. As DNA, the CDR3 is TGCAGGGGTGGGGCCCTCCGGAGAAGTACGCAGTATTTT. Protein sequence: CRGGALRRSTQYF.

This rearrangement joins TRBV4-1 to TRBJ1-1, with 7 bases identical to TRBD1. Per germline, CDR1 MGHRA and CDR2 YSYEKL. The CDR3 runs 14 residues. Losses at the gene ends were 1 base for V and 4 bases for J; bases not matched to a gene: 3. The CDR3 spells CASSQVPGGTEAFF. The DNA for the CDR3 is TGCGCCAGCAGCCAAGTCCCAGGGGGCACTGAAGCTTTCTTT.

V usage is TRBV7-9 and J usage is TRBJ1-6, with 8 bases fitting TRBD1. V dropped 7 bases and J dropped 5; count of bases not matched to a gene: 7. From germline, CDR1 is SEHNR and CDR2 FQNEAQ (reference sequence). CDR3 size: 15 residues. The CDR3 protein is CASNSRTGNNSPLHF. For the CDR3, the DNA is TGTGCCAGCAACTCCCGGACAGGGAATAATTCACCCCTCCACTTT.

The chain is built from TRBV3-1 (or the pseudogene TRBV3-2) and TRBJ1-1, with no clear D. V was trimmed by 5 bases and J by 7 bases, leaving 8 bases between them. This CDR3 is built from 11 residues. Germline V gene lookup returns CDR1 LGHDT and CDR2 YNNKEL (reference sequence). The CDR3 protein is CASSYYDEAFF. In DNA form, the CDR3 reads TGTGCCAGCAGCTACTACGATGAAGCTTTCTTT.

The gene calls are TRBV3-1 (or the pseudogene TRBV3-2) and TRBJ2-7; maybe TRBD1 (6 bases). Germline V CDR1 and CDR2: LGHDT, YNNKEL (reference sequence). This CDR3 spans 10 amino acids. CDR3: CASSQETGSV. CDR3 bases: TGTGCCAGCAGCCAAGAAACAGGGTCCGTC.

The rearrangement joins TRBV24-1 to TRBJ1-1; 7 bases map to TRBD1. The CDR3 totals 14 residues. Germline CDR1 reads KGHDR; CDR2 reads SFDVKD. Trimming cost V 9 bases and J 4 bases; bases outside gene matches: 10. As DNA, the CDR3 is TGTGCCACCGCCGCCGGGACAGTGATCACTGAAGCTTTCTTT. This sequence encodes CATAAGTVITEAFF.

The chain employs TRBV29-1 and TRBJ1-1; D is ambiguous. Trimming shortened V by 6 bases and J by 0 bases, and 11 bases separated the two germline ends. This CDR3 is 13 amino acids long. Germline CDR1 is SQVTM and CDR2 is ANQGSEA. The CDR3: CSVAGKMNTEAFF. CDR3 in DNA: TGCAGCGTCGCCGGGAAGATGAACACTGAAGCTTTCTTT.

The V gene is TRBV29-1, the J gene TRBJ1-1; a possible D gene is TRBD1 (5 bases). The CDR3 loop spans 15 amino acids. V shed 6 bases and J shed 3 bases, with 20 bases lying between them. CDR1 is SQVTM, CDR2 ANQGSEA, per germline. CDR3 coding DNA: TGCAGCGTCAGGGTGAGTTCAGTCGGTGACACTGAAGCTTTCTTT. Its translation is CSVRVSSVGDTEAFF.

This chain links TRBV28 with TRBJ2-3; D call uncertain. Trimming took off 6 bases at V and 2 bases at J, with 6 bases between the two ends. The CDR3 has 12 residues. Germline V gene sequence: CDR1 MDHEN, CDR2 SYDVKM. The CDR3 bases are TGTGCCAGCAGAACACCCACAGATACGCAGTATTTT. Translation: CASRTPTDTQYF.

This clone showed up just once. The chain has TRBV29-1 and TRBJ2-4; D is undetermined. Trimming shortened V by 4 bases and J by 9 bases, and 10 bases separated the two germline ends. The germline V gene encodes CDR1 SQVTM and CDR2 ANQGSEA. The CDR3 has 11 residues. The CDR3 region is CSVVFLGIQYF. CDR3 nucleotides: TGCAGCGTTGTTTTCTTAGGCATTCAGTACTTC.

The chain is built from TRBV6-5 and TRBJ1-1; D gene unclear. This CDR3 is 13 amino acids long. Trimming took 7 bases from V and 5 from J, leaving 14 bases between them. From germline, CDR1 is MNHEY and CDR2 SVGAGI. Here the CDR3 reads CASNPWGDTEAFF. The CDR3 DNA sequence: TGTGCCAGCAACCCATGGGGTGATACTGAAGCTTTCTTT.

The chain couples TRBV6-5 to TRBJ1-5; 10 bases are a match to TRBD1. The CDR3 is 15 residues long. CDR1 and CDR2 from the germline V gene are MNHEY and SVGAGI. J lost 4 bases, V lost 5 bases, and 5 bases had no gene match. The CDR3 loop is CASSPGTGANQPQHF. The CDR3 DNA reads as TGTGCCAGCAGTCCCGGGACAGGGGCAAATCAGCCCCAGCATTTT.

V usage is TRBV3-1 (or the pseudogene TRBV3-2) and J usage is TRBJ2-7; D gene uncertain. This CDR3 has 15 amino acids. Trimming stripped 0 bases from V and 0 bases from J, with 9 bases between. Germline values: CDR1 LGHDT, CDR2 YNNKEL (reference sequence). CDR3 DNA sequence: TGTGCCAGCAGCCAAGATAGGACCGGCTCCTACGAGCAGTACTTC. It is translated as CASSQDRTGSYEQYF.

This CDR3 reads CASSEGGGGELFF. Here the CDR3 DNA reads TGTGCCAGCAGCGAGGGGGGCGGCGGGGAGCTGTTTTTT. The chain couples TRBV9 to TRBJ2-2; either TRBD1 or TRBD2 may fit D (6 bases each). The CDR3 totals 13 residues. Trimming took 3 bases from V and 7 from J, leaving 10 bases between them. The V gene's germline CDR1 is SGDLS and CDR2 YYNGEE. The whole variable domain, filled in from reference TRBV9 and TRBJ2-2, reads DSGVTQTPKHLITATGQRVTLRCSPRSGDLSVYWYQQSLDQGLQFLIQYYNGEERAKGNILERFSAQQFPDLHSELNLSSLELGDSALYFCASSEGGGGELFFGEGSRLTVL.

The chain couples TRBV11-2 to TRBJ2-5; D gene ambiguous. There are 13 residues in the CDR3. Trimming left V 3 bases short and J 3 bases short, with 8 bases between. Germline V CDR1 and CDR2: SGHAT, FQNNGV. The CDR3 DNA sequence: TGTGCCAGCAGCTTGTCATGGAAAGAGACCCAGTACTTC. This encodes CASSLSWKETQYF.

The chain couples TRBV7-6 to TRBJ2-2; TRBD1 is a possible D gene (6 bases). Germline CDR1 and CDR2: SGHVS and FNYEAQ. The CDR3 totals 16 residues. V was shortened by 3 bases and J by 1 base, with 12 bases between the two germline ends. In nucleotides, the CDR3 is TGTGCCAGCAGCTTTCCCGGGACACAGAACACCGGGGAGCTGTTTTTT. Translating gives CASSFPGTQNTGELFF. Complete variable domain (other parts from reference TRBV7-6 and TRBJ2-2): GAGVSQSPRYKVTKRGQDVALRCDPISGHVSLYWYRQALGQGPEFLTYFNYEAQQDKSGLPNDRFSAERPEGSISTLTIQRTEQRDSAMYRCASSFPGTQNTGELFFGEGSRLTVL.

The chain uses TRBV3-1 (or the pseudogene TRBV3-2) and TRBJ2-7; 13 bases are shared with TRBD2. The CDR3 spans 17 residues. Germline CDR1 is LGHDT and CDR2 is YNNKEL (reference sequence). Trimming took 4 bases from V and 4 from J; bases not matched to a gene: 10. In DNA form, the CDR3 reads TGTGCCAGCAGCCGGACTAGCGGGAGAGGGGGGCGATACGAGCAGTACGTC. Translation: CASSRTSGRGGRYEQYV.

CDR3 loop: CASSILTRGSYNEQFF. The DNA of the CDR3 is TGTGCCAGTAGTATTCTAACTAGGGGCTCCTACAATGAGCAGTTCTTC. The rearrangement uses TRBV19 and TRBJ2-1; D may be TRBD1 or TRBD2 (5 bases each). V was shortened by 3 bases and J by 0 bases, with 12 bases between the two germline ends. CDR3 size: 16 residues. The germline V gene encodes CDR1 LNHDA and CDR2 SQIVND (reference sequence).

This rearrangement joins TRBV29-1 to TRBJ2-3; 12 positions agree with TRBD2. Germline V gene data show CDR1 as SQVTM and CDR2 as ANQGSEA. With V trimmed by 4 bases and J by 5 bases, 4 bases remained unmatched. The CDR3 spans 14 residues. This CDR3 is CSVVRLAGVDTQYF. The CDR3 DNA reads TGCAGCGTTGTGAGACTAGCGGGAGTAGATACGCAGTATTTT.

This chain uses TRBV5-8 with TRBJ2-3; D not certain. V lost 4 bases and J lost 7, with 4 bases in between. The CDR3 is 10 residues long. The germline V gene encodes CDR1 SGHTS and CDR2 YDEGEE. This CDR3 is CASSPYTQYF. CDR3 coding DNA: TGTGCCAGCAGCCCCTATACGCAGTATTTT.

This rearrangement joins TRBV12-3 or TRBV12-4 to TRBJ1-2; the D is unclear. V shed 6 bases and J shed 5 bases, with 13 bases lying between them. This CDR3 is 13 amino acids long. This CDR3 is CASSSDVKYGYTF. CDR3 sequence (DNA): TGTGCCAGCAGCTCCGACGTGAAGTATGGCTACACCTTC.

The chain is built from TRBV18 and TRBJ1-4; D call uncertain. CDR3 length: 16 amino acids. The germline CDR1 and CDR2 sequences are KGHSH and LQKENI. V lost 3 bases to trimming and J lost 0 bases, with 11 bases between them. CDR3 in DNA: TGTGCCAGCTCACCGGATGGGTATGCAACTAATGAAAAACTGTTTTTT. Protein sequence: CASSPDGYATNEKLFF.

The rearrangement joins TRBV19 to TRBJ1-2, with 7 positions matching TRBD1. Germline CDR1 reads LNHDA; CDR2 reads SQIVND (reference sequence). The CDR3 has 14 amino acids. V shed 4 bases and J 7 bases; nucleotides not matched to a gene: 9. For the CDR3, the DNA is TGTGCCAGTAGTACTACAGGGGTTTGGTTTGGCTACACCTTC. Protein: CASSTTGVWFGYTF.